Following are 9 T cell receptor beta chains from one sample sequenced in a study of control samples from healthy donors and cancer patients. Repertoires were generated with immunoSEQ multiplex PCR, while TCRdb's copy carries only in-frame clones and drops some. The data contain 100,000 to 130,000 clones, approximately 80% of them seen just once; the ten biggest clones take up approximately 7%. Specimen: blood. Every receptor here comes from a man younger than 35 in good health.

This chain joins TRBV19 and TRBJ1-2; 9 bases match TRBD1. Germline CDR1 and CDR2: LNHDA and SQIVND (reference sequence). J was trimmed by 4 bases and V by 3 bases; bases with no gene match: 9. The CDR3 runs to 16 residues. The CDR3 reads CASSIPGQGRSYGYTF. CDR3 sequence (DNA): TGTGCCAGTAGTATCCCGGGACAGGGTCGGAGCTATGGCTACACCTTC.

The CDR3 here is CASRGQGASQPQHF. CDR3 bases: TGCGCCAGCAGGGGACAGGGGGCTAGTCAGCCCCAGCATTTT. This chain uses TRBV10-2 with TRBJ1-5, with 12 bases that match TRBD1. Germline V gives CDR1 WSHSY, CDR2 SAAADI. The CDR3 runs to 14 residues. Unmatched junction bases numbered 3, after V lost 6 bases and J lost 6 bases.

DNA for the CDR3: TGTGCCAGCTCACCAAGAGGAATCATGAACACTGAAGCTTTCTTT. This gives the protein CASSPRGIMNTEAFF. The chain carries TRBV18 and TRBJ1-1, with D unclear. V dropped 2 bases and J dropped 0 bases, with 10 bases sitting between them. The CDR3 has 15 residues. CDR1 is KGHSH, CDR2 LQKENI, per germline.

The chain uses TRBV21-1 and TRBJ2-7. TRBV21-1 has pseudogene status. The CDR3 length is 16 residues. Here the CDR3 reads CASSKLTPVNSYEQYV. CDR3 sequence (DNA): TGTGCCAGCAGCAAACTAACACCGGTCAACTCCTACGAGCAGTACGTC.

This sequence joins TRBV25-1 and TRBJ1-1; 7 bases agree with TRBD1. Germline V gene lookup returns CDR1 MGHDK and CDR2 SYGVNS. V lost 4 bases to trimming and J lost 6 bases; unmatched junction nucleotides: 5. The CDR3 runs to 13 residues. The CDR3 here is CASSATGAPEAFF. In DNA form, the CDR3 reads TGTGCCAGCAGTGCAACAGGGGCCCCTGAAGCTTTCTTT.

This sequence joins TRBV6-1 and TRBJ2-1; D unresolved. Germline CDR1 reads MNHNS; CDR2 reads SASEGT. Deletions cut 5 bases from V and 8 bases from J, with 7 bases between. This CDR3 has 11 residues. Here the CDR3 DNA reads TGTGCCAGCAGTTTATCCCATGAGCAGTTCTTC. This encodes CASSLSHEQFF.

V gene TRBV10-3 combines with J gene TRBJ2-7; a possible D gene is TRBD2 (5 bases). The CDR3 has 11 residues. Trimming removed 10 bases at V and 4 bases at J, with 11 bases between. CDR1 is ENHRY and CDR2 is SYGVKD in the germline V gene. CDR3 in amino acids: CATSRGYEQYF. For the CDR3, the DNA is TGTGCCACCTCCCGGGGTTACGAGCAGTACTTC.

The V gene is TRBV10-3, the J gene TRBJ1-1; TRBD1 might be the D (6 bases). V was clipped by 6 bases and J by 4 bases, with 15 bases between them. The CDR3 has 14 residues. Per the germline V gene, CDR1 is ENHRY and CDR2 is SYGVKD. In DNA form, the CDR3 reads TGTGCCATCAGCCAGGGGCTAATAGGCACTGAAGCTTTCTTT. Translating it yields CAISQGLIGTEAFF.

CDR3 in DNA: TGTGCCAGCAGTGATCGGGGACAGTTGCCTGAGCCCCAGCATTTT. Residues: CASSDRGQLPEPQHF. The chain recombines TRBV6-4 with TRBJ1-5; 7 nucleotides line up with TRBD1. This CDR3 has 15 amino acids. Germline CDR1 is MRHNA and CDR2 is SNTAGT. The V gene end was trimmed by 3 bases and the J gene end by 8 bases; junction bases not matched to a gene: 10.